A selection of T cell receptor beta chains follows, all from one sample in a study of shared clonotypes between healthy human individuals. Libraries were prepared by immunoSEQ multiplex PCR; TCRdb keeps only in-frame clonotypes and omits some of them. This sample carries some 630,000 clones, approximately 79% of them seen once, and the ten largest clones take around 1.8%. Sample: memory CD4+ T cells sorted from blood. The receptors originated from a woman in her 30s in good health. Each CDR3 is given with its conserved first and last residue. A D gene is named only where the DNA matches it firmly. Part of the rows lack a size; the others show once, few, many or a class for expanded clones.

len,j_gene,d_gene,abundance,v_gene,CDR3nt,CDR3aa
12,TRBJ2-7,-,-,TRBV28,TGTGCCAGCAGCAAATGGAGGTTCGAGCAGTACTTC,CASSKWRFEQYF
16,TRBJ2-1,-,many,TRBV6-5,TGTGCCAGCAGTTACAAACCGACGGGAAAATACAATGAGCAGTTCTTC,CASSYKPTGKYNEQFF
16,TRBJ2-2,TRBD2,many,TRBV15,TGTGCCACCAGGATAATGCGGGACTACTTCACCGGGGAGCTGTTTTTT,CATRIMRDYFTGELFF
15,TRBJ1-2,TRBD1,once,TRBV6-5,TGTGCCAGCAGTTACTCCCGGGACAGGGAAGTGGGCTACACCTTC,CASSYSRDREVGYTF
14,TRBJ1-5,TRBD1,-,TRBV6-6,TGTGCCAGCAGCCAGGGGGGGTCTCGTCAGCCCCAGCATTTT,CASSQGGSRQPQHF
16,TRBJ2-7,-,-,TRBV7-9,TGTGCCAGCAGCTCAGAGGGGGGGGTTCCCGCCTACGAGCAGTACTTC,CASSSEGGVPAYEQYF
14,TRBJ1-5,-,-,TRBV19,TGTGCCAGTAGTACGAGGGGCGGGGGTCAGCCCCAGCATTTT,CASSTRGGGQPQHF
18,TRBJ2-2,-,-,TRBV23-1,TGCGCCAGCAGTCAATCGAGATTCGCAGGAGAGAACACCGGGGAGCTGTTTTTT,CASSQSRFAGENTGELFF
14,TRBJ2-5,TRBD1,-,TRBV7-2,TGTGCCAGCAGCTCGGGACAGGGCCTGAGGACCCAGTACTTC,CASSSGQGLRTQYF
13,TRBJ1-1,-,-,TRBV6-6,TGTGCCAGCACCTATATAGGGGCCCCTGAAGCTTTCTTT,CASTYIGAPEAFF
14,TRBJ2-7,-,once,TRBV25-1,TGTGCCAGCAGTGAATGGGGGGCAGTCGACGAGCAGTACTTC,CASSEWGAVDEQYF
12,TRBJ2-3,-,-,TRBV18,TGTGCCAGCTCACCTTCTTCAGATACGCAGTATTTT,CASSPSSDTQYF
19,TRBJ2-3,TRBD2,many,TRBV7-2,TGTGCCAGCAGCTCGGGACTAGCGGGAGTTTACGGTTTGGGAGATACGCAGTATTTT,CASSSGLAGVYGLGDTQYF
13,TRBJ2-1,TRBD1,-,TRBV19,TGTGCCAATCCGGACAGGGTCTGCAATGAGCAGTTCTTC,CANPDRVCNEQFF
13,TRBJ1-3,-,-,TRBV7-9,TGTGCCAGCAGCTTAGTCTCTGGAAACACCATATATTTT,CASSLVSGNTIYF
13,TRBJ2-3,-,-,TRBV4-1,TGCGCCAGCAGCCACCCAGGAGGAGATACGCAGTATTTT,CASSHPGGDTQYF
13,TRBJ2-5,-,-,TRBV28,TGTGCCAGCAAAATGCCAGGAAGGGAGACCCAGTACTTC,CASKMPGRETQYF
13,TRBJ2-1,-,-,TRBV6-4,TGTGCCAGCAGTTCGGGTAGCCTCCATGAGCAGTTCTTC,CASSSGSLHEQFF
14,TRBJ2-3,-,few,TRBV5-1,TGCGCCAGCAGCTTATTTTCTAGCACAGATACGCAGTATTTT,CASSLFSSTDTQYF
12,TRBJ2-3,-,-,TRBV6-1,TGTGCCAGCATCTCGGACACAGATACGCAGTATTTT,CASISDTDTQYF
11,TRBJ2-1,-,-,TRBV10-3,TGTGCCATCAGTGCGGGGAATGAGCAGTTCTTC,CAISAGNEQFF
15,TRBJ2-1,-,few,TRBV11-2,TGTGCCAGCAGCTTAGCGGGAAGCTCCTACAATGAGCAGTTCTTC,CASSLAGSSYNEQFF
15,TRBJ1-2,-,-,TRBV27,TGTGCCAGCAGTCCCGCCGGACAGAAGGCGAACGGCTACACCTTC,CASSPAGQKANGYTF
15,TRBJ2-1,TRBD2,many,TRBV5-1,TGCGCCAGCAGCCCTAGCGGGAGGGCCCCGCGTGAGCAGTTCTTC,CASSPSGRAPREQFF
15,TRBJ2-1,TRBD2,-,TRBV6-5,TGTGCCAGCAGGCCTAGCGGGAACACCTACAATGAGCAGTTCTTC,CASRPSGNTYNEQFF
14,TRBJ2-3,-,-,TRBV29-1,TGCAGCGTAGAAAGGGAGAAAGGCACAGATACGCAGTATTTT,CSVEREKGTDTQYF
14,TRBJ1-1,-,-,TRBV28,TGTGCCAGCACCTATCTAGGGGAGGGGACTGAAGCTTTCTTT,CASTYLGEGTEAFF
18,TRBJ2-2,-,-,TRBV5-1,TGCGCCAGCAGCTTGTTTTCGAGTGGCTTTGCGAACACCGGGGAGCTGTTTTTT,CASSLFSSGFANTGELFF
15,TRBJ1-5,-,few,TRBV6-6,TGTGCCAGCAGTCAGGGCCACCCTAGCAATCAGCCCCAGCATTTT,CASSQGHPSNQPQHF
13,TRBJ2-4,-,-,TRBV6-1,TGTGCCAGCAGTGCCCCGGCCAAAAACATTCAGTACTTC,CASSAPAKNIQYF
15,TRBJ2-4,-,few,TRBV9,TGTGCCAGCAGCGTAGATCACTATCAAGGGAACATTCAGTACTTC,CASSVDHYQGNIQYF
14,TRBJ2-2,-,few,TRBV6-4,TGTGCCAGCAGTGAAGACTACAGCACCGGGGAGCTGTTTTTT,CASSEDYSTGELFF
15,TRBJ2-1,TRBD2,few,TRBV4-2,TGTGCCAGCAGCCAAGATGGGACTAGCTACAATGAGCAGTTCTTC,CASSQDGTSYNEQFF
16,TRBJ2-5,-,-,TRBV15,TGTGCCACCAGCAGACAACCTGGAGGGAATGGAGAGACCCAGTACTTC,CATSRQPGGNGETQYF
15,TRBJ1-5,TRBD1,-,TRBV25-1,TGTGCCAGCAGGGGACAGGGACCTAGCAATCAGCCCCAGCATTTT,CASRGQGPSNQPQHF
12,TRBJ2-5,-,-,TRBV15,TGTGCCACCAGCAACCCTCAAGAGACCCAGTACTTC,CATSNPQETQYF
15,TRBJ1-5,-,-,TRBV11-2,TGTGCCAGCAGCTTGAACGTGGGGCGGGGGGAGCCCCAGCATTTT,CASSLNVGRGEPQHF
13,TRBJ2-2,TRBD2,once,TRBV7-2,TGTGCCAGCAGTTTACTAGCGTCTCGGGAGCTGTTTTTT,CASSLLASRELFF
18,TRBJ1-2,-,-,TRBV5-1,TGCGCCAGCAGCCTGCCATTCGACCACAGGGAGGAGGGCTATGGCTACACCTTC,CASSLPFDHREEGYGYTF
14,TRBJ1-1,-,-,TRBV27,TGTGCCAGCAGACTCATCGATTCAAACACTGAAGCTTTCTTT,CASRLIDSNTEAFF
14,TRBJ1-1,-,few,TRBV29-1,TGCAGCGTGGGGGGGGCCACAGGTGGAACTGAAGCTTTCTTT,CSVGGATGGTEAFF
17,TRBJ1-6,-,-,TRBV30,TGTGCCTGGAGCCTGTGGGACACGAGCTCCTATAATTCACCCCTCCACTTT,CAWSLWDTSSYNSPLHF
16,TRBJ1-2,TRBD1,-,TRBV5-8,TGTGCCAGCAGTAACCTTCCGGGACAGGGGAATTTTGGCTACACCTTC,CASSNLPGQGNFGYTF
15,TRBJ2-2,-,-,TRBV28,TGTGCCAGCAGTGGTCAGATAACGAACACCGGGGAGCTGTTTTTT,CASSGQITNTGELFF
19,TRBJ1-5,-,-,TRBV4-2,TGTGCCAGCAGCCAAGTGCAGTCCCCCGGCAGCTATAGCAATCAGCCCCAGCATTTT,CASSQVQSPGSYSNQPQHF
14,TRBJ2-7,-,-,TRBV30,TGTGCCTGGGGTACAGGGAAATGGATGAGCGAGCAGTACTTC,CAWGTGKWMSEQYF
13,TRBJ2-3,-,-,TRBV18,TGTGCCAGCTCACCAGCTGACACAGATACGCAGTATTTT,CASSPADTDTQYF
13,TRBJ1-2,TRBD1,-,TRBV28,TGTGCCAGCAGCCAACAGGGGGCATATGGCTACACCTTC,CASSQQGAYGYTF